This T cell receptor beta chain was captured in a study of blood T cell repertoires in COVID-19. Overall study: T cells, B-cell-depleted T cells, or PBMCs supplied cDNA or gDNA.

This clone was observed a single time. The assay was immunoSEQ multiplex PCR, and TCRdb's table has in-frame clones only and misses some. The profile shows approximately 10,000 clones, 80% to 90% of them singletons. CDR1 is MNHEY, CDR2 SMNVEV, per germline (reference sequence). The CDR3 totals 15 residues. V trimming: 5 bases; J trimming: 4 bases; junction bases outside the gene matches: 6. The material sequenced was peripheral blood. The clonotype comes from a human donor in a cohort sampled during active COVID-19. The chain employs TRBV27 and TRBJ1-5; TRBD1 matches 9 bases. Here the CDR3 reads CASSGGTGTNQPQHF. CDR3 in DNA: TGTGCCAGCAGTGGGGGGACAGGGACTAATCAGCCCCAGCATTTT.